This passage covers 18 T cell receptor beta chains from one sample sequenced in a study of cytomegalovirus exposure and HLA in healthy donors. PCR amplification relied on 60 Vbeta primers (plus 13 Jbeta primers). Repertoires were generated with immunoSEQ multiplex PCR, while TCRdb's copy carries only in-frame clones and drops some. This sample carries over 100,000 clones, about 70% of them seen once, and the ten largest clones take over 2%. Sequencing was performed on PBMCs. The receptors here all came from a woman aged 40 to 50 in good health and CMV-seropositive.

The V and J genes are TRBV5-6 and TRBJ1-5; a possible D gene is TRBD1 (5 bases). The CDR3 totals 16 residues. The germline V gene encodes CDR1 SGHDT and CDR2 YYEEEE. V was pared by 1 base and J by 1 base, with 12 bases between. The CDR3 bases are TGTGCCAGCAGCTTGTGGGGCAGTCCGAGCAATCAGCCCCAGCATTTT. Amino acid sequence: CASSLWGSPSNQPQHF.

Comment on this clone: Other nucleotide sequences in the sample specify the same CDR3. The J gene is TRBJ1-6, the V gene TRBV15; a weak D match, TRBD1 (5 bases). The CDR3 is 13 residues long. Trimming removed 1 base from V and 13 bases from J, with 11 bases in between. Germline-derived CDR1 and CDR2 are LNHNV and YYDKDF (reference sequence). CDR3 in DNA: TGTGCCACCAGCAGAGGGGGGGATAGCCCCCTCCACTTT. This codes for CATSRGGDSPLHF. Supplemented by reference TRBV15 and TRBJ1-6, the full variable domain reads DAMVIQNPRYQVTQFGKPVTLSCSQTLNHNVMYWYQQKSSQAPKLLFHYYDKDFNNEADTPDNFQSRRPNTSFCFLDIRSPGLGDTAMYLCATSRGGDSPLHFGNGTRLTVT.

The chain recombines TRBV6-1 with TRBJ1-1, with TRBD1 matching over 9 bases. The V segment lost 1 base and the J segment 11 bases; nucleotides outside the gene matches: 8. CDR3 length: 14 amino acids. CDR1 and CDR2 from the germline V gene are MNHNS and SASEGT. The CDR3 region is CASSEGGTGRWAFF. In nucleotides, the CDR3 is TGTGCCAGCAGTGAAGGGGGGACAGGGCGGTGGGCTTTCTTT.

As to this clone: Mismatch with germline at one junction end may stem from a read error. The chain is built from TRBV4-3 and TRBJ2-3, with a weak D call TRBD1 (6 bases). The length of the CDR3 is 14 residues. The germline V gene has CDR1 LGHNA and CDR2 YSLEER. CDR3 DNA sequence: TGCGCCAGCGGCCAAGAAACAGGGTCGGATACGCAGTATTTT. It encodes CASGQETGSDTQYF.

The gene calls are TRBV27 and TRBJ2-3; 14 positions agree with TRBD2. Looked up from germline, CDR1 is MNHEY and CDR2 is SMNVEV (reference sequence). The ends lost 5 bases at V and 5 bases at J; junction bases unmatched: 6. CDR3 length equals 16 residues. The CDR3 nucleotides are TGTGCCAGCAGTCCGACTAGCGGGAGGGCCGGAGATACGCAGTATTTT. Translated: CASSPTSGRAGDTQYF.

The rearrangement joins TRBV28 to TRBJ1-6; D might be TRBD1 (5 bases). The germline CDR1 and CDR2 sequences are MDHEN and SYDVKM. V was shortened by 4 bases and J by 7 bases, with 17 bases between the two germline ends. The CDR3 has 16 residues. The CDR3 protein is CASSSGLATGNSPLHF. The CDR3, as DNA: TGTGCCAGCAGTTCGGGACTGGCGACGGGGAATTCACCCCTCCACTTT.

J is TRBJ2-7 and V is TRBV27; tentatively, D is TRBD1 (5 bases). Trimming stripped 2 bases from V and 3 bases from J, with 14 bases between. Looked up from germline, CDR1 is MNHEY and CDR2 is SMNVEV (reference sequence). This CDR3 region has 15 residues. The CDR3 region is CASSLKQGGVYEQYF. CDR3 nucleotides: TGTGCCAGCAGTTTAAAGCAGGGTGGCGTCTACGAGCAGTACTTC.

This chain joins TRBV19 and TRBJ2-3, with TRBD2 matching 8 bases. With 6 bases clipped from V and 11 bases from J, the junction kept 16 bases outside the gene matches. The V gene's germline CDR1 is LNHDA and CDR2 SQIVND (reference sequence). The CDR3 runs to 15 residues. As DNA, the CDR3 is TGTGCCAGTAGCCGCACGCACTACACTAGCGGTATGCAGTATTTT. It is translated as CASSRTHYTSGMQYF.

J is TRBJ1-4 and V is TRBV4-1; TRBD1 matches at 11 bases. CDR1 and CDR2 from the germline V gene are MGHRA and YSYEKL. This CDR3 is built from 19 residues. V shed 0 bases, J shed 3 bases, and the junction held 9 bases outside the gene matches. The CDR3 protein is CASSQEAGTGGVANEKLFF. CDR3 DNA: TGCGCCAGCAGCCAAGAGGCCGGGACAGGGGGTGTGGCTAATGAAAAACTGTTTTTT.

The rearrangement uses TRBV2 and TRBJ1-1; D gene ambiguous. The CDR3 contains 14 residues. With 6 bases removed from V and 1 base from J, the gap between germline ends came to 12 bases. Germline V gene sequence: CDR1 SNHLY, CDR2 FYNNEI. CDR3 protein: CASSPGLQNTEAFF. DNA of the CDR3: TGTGCCAGCAGCCCGGGTCTTCAGAACACTGAAGCTTTCTTT.

This clone was seen just once. The V call is TRBV7-2, the J call TRBJ1-5, with D unclear. V lost 6 bases and J 7 bases, leaving 16 bases between the germline ends. The CDR3 extends over 14 amino acids. CDR1 SGHTA and CDR2 FQGNSA come from the germline V gene. CDR3 DNA sequence: TGTGCCAGCAGTCGTACAGAGACAATACAGCCCCAGCATTTT. Its translation is CASSRTETIQPQHF.

This clone was seen only a few times. The rearrangement joins TRBV4-3 to TRBJ2-3, with 15 positions matching TRBD2. Germline-derived CDR1 and CDR2 are LGHNA and YSLEER. The V gene end was trimmed by 0 bases and the J gene end by 6 bases; junction bases not matched to a gene: 7. CDR3 length equals 18 residues. In nucleotides, the CDR3 is TGCGCCAGCAGCCAAGATCGTCGGACTAGCGGGGGGGCCGATACGCAGTATTTT. It encodes CASSQDRRTSGGADTQYF.

The chain uses TRBV6-5 and TRBJ2-4, with a weak D call TRBD2 (6 bases). The CDR3 loop spans 13 amino acids. Germline CDR1 and CDR2: MNHEY and SVGAGI. V gave up 5 bases and J gave up 3 bases, with 8 bases separating them. DNA of the CDR3: TGTGCCAGCAGTGCGACTAGCAAAAACATTCAGTACTTC. This codes for CASSATSKNIQYF.

This chain joins TRBV7-9 and TRBJ1-5; 7 bases line up with TRBD1. The CDR3 length is 15 residues. Germline assignment: CDR1 SEHNR and CDR2 FQNEAQ (reference sequence). Losses at the gene ends were 3 bases for V and 4 bases for J; bases not matched to a gene: 6. The CDR3 protein is CASSLAGGFNQPQHF. The CDR3 DNA sequence: TGTGCCAGCAGCTTGGCAGGGGGGTTTAATCAGCCCCAGCATTTT.

J is TRBJ1-4 and V is TRBV28; 9 bases line up with TRBD1. The CDR3 has 14 amino acids. Germline CDR1 and CDR2: MDHEN and SYDVKM. The trim removed 7 bases at V and 4 bases at J, leaving 4 bases unmatched. CDR3 DNA sequence: TGTGCCAGCACCACAGGGGGCATTAATGAAAAACTGTTTTTT. It encodes CASTTGGINEKLFF.

This chain connects TRBV5-6 to TRBJ2-2, with TRBD2 matching over 13 bases. Germline assignment: CDR1 SGHDT and CDR2 YYEEEE. V lost 4 bases and J lost 4; bases outside the gene matches: 4. This CDR3 is built from 16 residues. CDR3 sequence (DNA): TGTGCCAGCAGCCCGAGGACTAGCGGGAGCACCGGGGAGCTGTTTTTT. Its protein is CASSPRTSGSTGELFF. The complete variable domain, with remaining parts taken from reference TRBV5-6 and TRBJ2-2, reads DAGVTQSPTHLIKTRGQQVTLRCSPKSGHDTVSWYQQALGQGPQFIFQYYEEEERQRGNFPDRFSGHQFPNYSSELNVNALLLGDSALYLCASSPRTSGSTGELFFGEGSRLTVL.

V and J are TRBV6-5 and TRBJ1-1, with a possible D match to TRBD1 (6 bases). With 2 bases removed from V and 5 bases from J, the gap between germline ends came to 12 bases. This CDR3 is built from 14 residues. The germline V gene encodes CDR1 MNHEY and CDR2 SVGAGI. The CDR3 sequence is CASSYAGVSTEAFF. CDR3 coding DNA: TGTGCCAGCAGTTACGCAGGGGTTAGTACTGAAGCTTTCTTT.

The chain joins TRBV7-6 to TRBJ1-2, with TRBD1 matching over 9 bases. CDR1 and CDR2 (germline): SGHVS, FNYEAQ. The J segment lost 7 bases and the V segment lost 4 bases, leaving 7 bases of the junction unmatched. The CDR3 consists of 14 residues. For the CDR3, the DNA is TGTGCCAGCAGCTCACCGGGACAGGGTGCTGGCTACACCTTC. Its translation: CASSSPGQGAGYTF.